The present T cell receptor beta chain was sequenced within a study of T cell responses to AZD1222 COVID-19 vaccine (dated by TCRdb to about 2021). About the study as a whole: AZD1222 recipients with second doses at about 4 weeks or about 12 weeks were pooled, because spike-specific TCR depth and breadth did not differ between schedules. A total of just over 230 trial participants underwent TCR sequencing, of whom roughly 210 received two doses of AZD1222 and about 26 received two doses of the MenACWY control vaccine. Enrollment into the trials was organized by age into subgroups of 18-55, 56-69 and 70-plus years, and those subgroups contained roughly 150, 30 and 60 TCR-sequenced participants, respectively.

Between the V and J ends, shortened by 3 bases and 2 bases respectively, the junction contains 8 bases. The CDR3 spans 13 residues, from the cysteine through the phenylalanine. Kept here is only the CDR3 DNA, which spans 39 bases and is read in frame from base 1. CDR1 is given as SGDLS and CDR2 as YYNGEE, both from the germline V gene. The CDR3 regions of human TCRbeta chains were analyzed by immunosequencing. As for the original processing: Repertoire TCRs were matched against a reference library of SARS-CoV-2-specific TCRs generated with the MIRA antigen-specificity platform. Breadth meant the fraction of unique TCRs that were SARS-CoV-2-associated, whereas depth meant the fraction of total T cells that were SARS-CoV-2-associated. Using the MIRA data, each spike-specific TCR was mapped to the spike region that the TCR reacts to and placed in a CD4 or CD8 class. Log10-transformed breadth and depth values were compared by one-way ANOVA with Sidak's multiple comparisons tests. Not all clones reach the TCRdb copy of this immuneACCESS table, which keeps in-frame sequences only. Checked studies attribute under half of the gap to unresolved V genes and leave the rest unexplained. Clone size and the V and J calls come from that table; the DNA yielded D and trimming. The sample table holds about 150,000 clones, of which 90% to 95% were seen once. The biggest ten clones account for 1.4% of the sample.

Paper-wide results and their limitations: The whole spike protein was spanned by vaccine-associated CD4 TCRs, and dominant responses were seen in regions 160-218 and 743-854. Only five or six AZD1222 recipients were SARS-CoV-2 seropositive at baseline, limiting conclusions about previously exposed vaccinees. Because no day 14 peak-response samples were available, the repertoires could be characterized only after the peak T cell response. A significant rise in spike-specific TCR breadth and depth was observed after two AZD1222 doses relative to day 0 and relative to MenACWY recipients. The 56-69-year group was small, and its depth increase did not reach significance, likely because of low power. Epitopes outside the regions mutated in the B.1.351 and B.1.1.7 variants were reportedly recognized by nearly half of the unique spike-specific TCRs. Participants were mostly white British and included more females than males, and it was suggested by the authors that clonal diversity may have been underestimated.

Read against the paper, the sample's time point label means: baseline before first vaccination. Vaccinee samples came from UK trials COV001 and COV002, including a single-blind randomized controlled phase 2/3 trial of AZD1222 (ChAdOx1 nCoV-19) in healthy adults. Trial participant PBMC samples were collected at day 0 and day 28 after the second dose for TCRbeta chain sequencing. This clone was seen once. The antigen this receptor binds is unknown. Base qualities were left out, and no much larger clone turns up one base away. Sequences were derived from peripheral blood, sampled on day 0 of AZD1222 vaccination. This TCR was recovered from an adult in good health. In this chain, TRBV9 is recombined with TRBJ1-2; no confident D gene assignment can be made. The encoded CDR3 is CASSGDGNYGYTF. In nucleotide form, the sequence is TGTGCCAGCAGCGGAGACGGCAACTATGGCTACACCTTC.